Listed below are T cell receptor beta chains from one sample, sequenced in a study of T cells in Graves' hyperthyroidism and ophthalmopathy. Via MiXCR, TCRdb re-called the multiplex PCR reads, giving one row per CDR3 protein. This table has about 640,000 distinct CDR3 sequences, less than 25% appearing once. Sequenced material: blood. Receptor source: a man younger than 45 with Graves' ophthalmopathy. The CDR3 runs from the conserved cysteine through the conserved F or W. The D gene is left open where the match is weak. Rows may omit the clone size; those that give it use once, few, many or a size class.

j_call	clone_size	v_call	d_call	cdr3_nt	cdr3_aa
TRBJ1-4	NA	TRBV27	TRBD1	TGTGCCAGCAGTCTCGGGACAGGGGGCCGATCTAATGAAAAACTGTTTTTT	CASSLGTGGRSNEKLFF
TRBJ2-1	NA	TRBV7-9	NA	TGTGCCAGCAGCCGAGGACATTTGGGGGCCGGAGGACCCCAGAGCTCCTACAATGAGCAGTTCTTC	CASSRGHLGAGGPQSSYNEQFF
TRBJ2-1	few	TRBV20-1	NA	TGCAGTGCTGCGGGGGCTACCGGGAGGAATGAGCAGTTCTTC	CSAAGATGRNEQFF
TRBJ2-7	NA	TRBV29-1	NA	TGCAGCGTTGAAGGCGGGGAGACATACGAGCAGTACTTC	CSVEGGETYEQYF
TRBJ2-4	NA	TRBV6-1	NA	TGTGCCAGCAGTGGAGCGCGTGGGAGCGGAAACATTCAGTACTTC	CASSGARGSGNIQYF
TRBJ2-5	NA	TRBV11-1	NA	TGTGCCAGCAGCCCTTGGTCCGGAGACCAAGAGACCCAGTACTTC	CASSPWSGDQETQYF
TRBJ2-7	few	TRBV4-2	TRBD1	TGTGCCAGCAGCCAAGATCAAGGGACAGGGGGGGGCAACGAGCAGTACTTC	CASSQDQGTGGGNEQYF
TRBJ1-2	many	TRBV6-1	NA	TGTGCCAGCAGTCCGACACAAATCTATGGCTACACCTTC	CASSPTQIYGYTF
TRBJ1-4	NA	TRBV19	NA	TGTGCCAGTAGTATAGGACCTTGGGCGAATGAAAAACTGTTTTTT	CASSIGPWANEKLFF
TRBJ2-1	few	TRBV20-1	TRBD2	TGCAGTGCTACTACTGCAGCGGGAAGGGCGGATGAGCAGTTCTTC	CSATTAAGRADEQFF
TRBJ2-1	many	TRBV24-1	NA	TGTGCCACCAGTTCTGCGTGGGAAAGCTCCTACAATGAGCAGTTCTTC	CATSSAWESSYNEQFF
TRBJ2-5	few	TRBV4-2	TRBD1	TGTGCCAGCAGCGAATCAGGGGGCGCGGTAGAGACCCAGTACTTC	CASSESGGAVETQYF
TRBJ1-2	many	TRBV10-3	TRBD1	TGTGCCATCAGTCCGACAGGGCCTTATGGCTACACCTTC	CAISPTGPYGYTF
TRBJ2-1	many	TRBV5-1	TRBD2	TGCGCCAGCAGTGCCAGCGGGGCCTCCTACAATGAGCAGTTCTTC	CASSASGASYNEQFF
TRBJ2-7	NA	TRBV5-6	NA	TGTGCCAGCAGCTTAACTCCTAGCTCCTACGAGCAGTACTTC	CASSLTPSSYEQYF
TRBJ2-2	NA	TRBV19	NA	TGTGCCAGCAAAACCTGGGGAGACACCGGGGAGCTGTTTTTT	CASKTWGDTGELFF
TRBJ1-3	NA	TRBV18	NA	TGTGCCAGCTCACCTCCTGGCTTATCTGGAAACACCATATATTTT	CASSPPGLSGNTIYF
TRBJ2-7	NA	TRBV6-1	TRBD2	TGTGCCAGCAGTGACGGACTAGCCAATAACGAGCAGTACTTC	CASSDGLANNEQYF
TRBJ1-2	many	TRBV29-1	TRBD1	TGCAGCGTTAGGACAGGGGCATATGGCTACACCTTC	CSVRTGAYGYTF
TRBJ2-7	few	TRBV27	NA	TGTGCCAGCAAGTCTCCGGGAGCCTACGAGCAGTACTTC	CASKSPGAYEQYF
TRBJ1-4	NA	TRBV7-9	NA	TGTGCCAGCATCCGGAACCCTAATGAAAAACTGTTTTTT	CASIRNPNEKLFF
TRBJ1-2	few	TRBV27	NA	TGTGCCAGCAGTTCCCTCGACAGGTACGACTATGGCTACACCTTC	CASSSLDRYDYGYTF
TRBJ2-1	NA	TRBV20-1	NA	TGCAGTGCGCACCCAGGGAATTGGGAGCAGTTCTTC	CSAHPGNWEQFF
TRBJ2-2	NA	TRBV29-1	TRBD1	TGCAGCGCCGGACAGGGCGCCGGGGAGCTGTTTTTT	CSAGQGAGELFF
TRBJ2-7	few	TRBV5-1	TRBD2	TGCGCCAGCAGAATACTAGCGGGGGATGCTATAGAGCAGTACTTC	CASRILAGDAIEQYF
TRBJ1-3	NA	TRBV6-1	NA	TGTGCCAGCAGTGAGATGGACATGAGCTCTGGAAACACCATATATTTT	CASSEMDMSSGNTIYF
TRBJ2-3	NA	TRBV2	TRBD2	TGTGCCAGCAGTGAAGCGGTCTTCAATAGCGGGAGATCCACAGATACGCAGTATTTT	CASSEAVFNSGRSTDTQYF
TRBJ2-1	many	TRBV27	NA	TGTGCCAGCAGTCTACACGGACCGAAGCCCTACAATGAGCAGTTCTTC	CASSLHGPKPYNEQFF
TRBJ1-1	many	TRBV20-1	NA	TGCAGTGCCGTCACACGAGGGGGCACTGAAGCTTTCTTT	CSAVTRGGTEAFF
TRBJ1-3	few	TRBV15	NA	TGTGCCACCAGCAGGCAGGTCCCTGGTGGAAACACCATATATTTT	CATSRQVPGGNTIYF
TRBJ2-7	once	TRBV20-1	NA	TGCAGCTCGGTATCTAGCAGGGGGGCTAGCTCCTACAATGAGCAGTACTTC	CSSVSSRGASSYNEQYF
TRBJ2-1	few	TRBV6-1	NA	TGTGCCAGCGGCCGTCAAAGGAGCTCCTACAATGAGCAGTTCTTC	CASGRQRSSYNEQFF
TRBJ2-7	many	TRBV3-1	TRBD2	TGTGCCAGCAGCCAAAGCGGGAGCGGCTACGAGCAGTACTTC	CASSQSGSGYEQYF
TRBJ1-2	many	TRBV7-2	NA	TGTGCCAGCAGCGCTTGGCAGGGTCGCGACTACACCTTC	CASSAWQGRDYTF
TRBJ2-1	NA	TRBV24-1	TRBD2	TGTGCCACCAGTGCCCCGGGGGACTACTACAATGAGCAGTTCTTC	CATSAPGDYYNEQFF
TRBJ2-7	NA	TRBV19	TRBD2	TGTGCCAGTAGTAGGGAGACTAGCGGAGTAACCTACGAGCAGTACTTC	CASSRETSGVTYEQYF
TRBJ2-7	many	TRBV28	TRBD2	TGTGCCAGCAGTTCACTAGCGGGAGGGCTCTACGAGCAGTACTTC	CASSSLAGGLYEQYF
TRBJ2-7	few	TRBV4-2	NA	TGTGCCAGCAGTCTTGTCTCGACTGGCGAGCAGTACTTC	CASSLVSTGEQYF
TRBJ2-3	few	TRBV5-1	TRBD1	TGCGCCAGCAGCCAAACCACCGGGACAGGGCTCACAGATACGCAGTATTTT	CASSQTTGTGLTDTQYF
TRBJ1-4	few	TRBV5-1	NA	TGCGCCAGCAGCTCGGGGGACCTGCGGGCTAATGAAAAACTGTTTTTT	CASSSGDLRANEKLFF
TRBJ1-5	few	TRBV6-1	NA	TGTGCCAGCTCCGCCCTCAGCAATCAGCCCCAGCATTTT	CASSALSNQPQHF
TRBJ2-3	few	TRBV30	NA	TGTGCCTGGAGTGTAGGGGGGACTAGCACAGATACGCAGTATTTT	CAWSVGGTSTDTQYF
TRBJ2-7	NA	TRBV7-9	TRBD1	TGTGCCAGCAGCTTAGGGGACAGGGGGCTGTACTTC	CASSLGDRGLYF
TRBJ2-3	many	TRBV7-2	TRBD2	TGTGCCAGCAGCTACGCCCCAACTAGCGGGAGCGGCACAGATACGCAGTATTTT	CASSYAPTSGSGTDTQYF
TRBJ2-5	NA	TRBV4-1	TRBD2	TGCGCCAGCAGCCACTCCGGCGGGACTAGCGCGGACCAAGAGACCCAGTACTTC	CASSHSGGTSADQETQYF
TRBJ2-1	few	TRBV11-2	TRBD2	TGTGCCAGCAGCTTAGCCCTGGGACTAGCGGCGCCCTACAATGAGCAGTTCTTC	CASSLALGLAAPYNEQFF
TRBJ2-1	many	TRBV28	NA	TGTGCCAGCAGTTTCGGAGCAGGGCCGCAGTTCTTC	CASSFGAGPQFF
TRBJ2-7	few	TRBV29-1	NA	TGCAGCGTTGAGGAGGGGGCCTACGAGCAGTACTTC	CSVEEGAYEQYF
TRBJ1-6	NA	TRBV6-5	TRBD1	TGTGCCAGCAGTTACTCGAAAGACAGGGGTTCACCCCTCCACTTT	CASSYSKDRGSPLHF
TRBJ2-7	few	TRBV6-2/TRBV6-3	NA	TGTGCCAGCAGTTACGGACTGGACGGGGTCTCCTACGAGCAGTACTTC	CASSYGLDGVSYEQYF
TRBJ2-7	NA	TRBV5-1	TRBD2	TGTGCCAGCAGCCTAAGGATAGCGGGAGTCTACGAGCAGTACTTC	CASSLRIAGVYEQYF
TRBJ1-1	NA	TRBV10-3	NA	TGTGCCATCAGTAACTTGATGGGCACTGAAGCTTTCTTT	CAISNLMGTEAFF
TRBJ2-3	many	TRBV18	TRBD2	TGTGCCAGCTCACCTCGACTAGCCGCTAGCACAGATACGCAGTATTTT	CASSPRLAASTDTQYF
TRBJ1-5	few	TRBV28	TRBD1	TGTGCCAGCAGTTTCGGGCAGGGGGGAGGCAATCAGCCCCAGCATTTT	CASSFGQGGGNQPQHF
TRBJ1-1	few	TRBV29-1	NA	TGCAGCGTTGGTCCCGGGACTCCTCACGCTTTCTTT	CSVGPGTPHAFF
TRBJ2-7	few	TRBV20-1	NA	TGCAGTGCTCAGGACGGGACAAGGACCTACGAGCAGTACTTC	CSAQDGTRTYEQYF
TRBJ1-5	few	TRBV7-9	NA	TGTGCCAGCAGCTTAGCGGACGGATACTCTAGCAATCAGCCCCAGCATTTT	CASSLADGYSSNQPQHF
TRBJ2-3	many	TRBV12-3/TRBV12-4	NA	TGTGCCAGCAATCATGCTTGGGGGGTTGCTACAGATACGCAGTATTTT	CASNHAWGVATDTQYF
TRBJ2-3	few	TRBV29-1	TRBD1	TGCAGCGTTGCCGAGACAGGGGCCGGAGATACGCAGTATTTT	CSVAETGAGDTQYF